These 17 T cell receptor beta chains came from one sample sequenced in a study of early stage breast cancer tumors. Clones were sequenced by immunoSEQ multiplex PCR, and TCRdb holds only the in-frame ones, with some missing. Of about 28,000 clones in the sample, roughly 81% were seen once. The sample comprised blood. These receptors were collected from a person aged 35-50 years with breast cancer.

The chain is built from TRBV5-1 and TRBJ1-2; D is possibly TRBD1 (5 bases). V shed 5 bases and J shed 8 bases, with 16 bases lying between them. The CDR3 loop spans 13 amino acids. The germline V gene encodes CDR1 SGHRS and CDR2 YFSETQ. The CDR3 DNA follows: TGCGCCAGCAGTGTTTCCGGGACTAACGGCTACACCTTC. This translates into CASSVSGTNGYTF.

This clone has just a few counts. The genes are TRBV29-1 and TRBJ1-4, with 9 positions matching TRBD1. This CDR3 has 14 amino acids. From germline, CDR1 is SQVTM and CDR2 ANQGSEA. The V gene end was trimmed by 5 bases and the J gene end by 7 bases; junction bases not matched to a gene: 8. Written as DNA, the CDR3 is TGCAGCGTTCATACAGGGGGCGCGGGTGAAAAACTGTTTTTT. It yields the protein CSVHTGGAGEKLFF.

Only one count was recorded for this clone. V is TRBV25-1 and J is TRBJ2-1, with TRBD1 matching over 7 bases. V lost 2 bases to trimming and J lost 4 bases; unmatched junction nucleotides: 5. The CDR3 runs 15 residues. CDR1 MGHDK and CDR2 SYGVNS come from the germline V gene. CDR3 residues: CASSENRGYYNEQFF. CDR3 DNA sequence: TGTGCCAGCAGTGAAAACAGGGGTTATTACAATGAGCAGTTCTTC.

The chain is built from TRBV7-8 and TRBJ1-5, with TRBD1 as a possible D gene (5 bases). The CDR3 is made up of 16 amino acids. Between the trimmed V and J ends, which lost 5 bases and 2 bases, there was a span of 16 bases. CDR1 and CDR2 (germline): SGHVS, FQNEAQ. Here the CDR3 DNA reads TGTGCCAGCAGCGCCAGGGACCGGGGGGGCAATCAGCCCCAGCATTTT. Protein: CASSARDRGGNQPQHF.

This clone was counted only a few times. The V call is TRBV7-2, the J call TRBJ2-6; D is uncertain. Germline V lookup: CDR1 SGHTA, CDR2 FQGNSA. The CDR3 loop spans 15 amino acids. V lost 6 bases and J lost 0, with 9 bases in between. CDR3: CASSGRDSGANVLTF. Here the CDR3 DNA reads TGTGCCAGCAGTGGCAGAGACTCTGGGGCCAACGTCCTGACTTTC.

The V gene is TRBV7-3, the J gene TRBJ2-1; a possible D gene is TRBD2 (5 bases). Per the germline V gene, CDR1 is SGHTA and CDR2 is FQGTGA. The CDR3 runs 14 residues. V was pared by 1 base and J by 6 bases, with 10 bases between. The DNA of the CDR3 is TGTGCCAGCAGCTTAATGTCTAGCTCCAATGAGCAGTTCTTC. Its translation is CASSLMSSSNEQFF.

This chain connects TRBV27 to TRBJ1-5; no definite D call. V lost 2 bases to trimming and J lost 7 bases, with 9 bases between them. The CDR3 is made up of 13 amino acids. Germline V gives CDR1 MNHEY, CDR2 SMNVEV (reference sequence). The CDR3 here is CASSLDGNQPQHF. In DNA, the CDR3 is TGTGCCAGCAGTTTAGATGGGAACCAGCCCCAGCATTTT.

J is TRBJ2-3 and V is TRBV4-2, with D unresolved. V lost 0 bases and J 4 bases, leaving 11 bases between the germline ends. CDR3 length equals 15 residues. The germline V gene has CDR1 LGHNA and CDR2 YNFKEQ. The CDR3 sequence is CASSQEGRSADTQYF. The CDR3 DNA reads as TGTGCCAGCAGCCAAGAGGGTAGAAGTGCAGATACGCAGTATTTT.

This sequence joins TRBV28 and TRBJ2-7, with 7 bases fitting TRBD2. Unmatched junction bases numbered 19, after V lost 5 bases and J lost 0 bases. In germline, CDR1 is MDHEN, CDR2 SYDVKM. CDR3 length: 19 residues. The CDR3 bases are TGTGCCAGCAGTGGGGCTGACGGGCCTAGCGGTCTCAGCTCCTACGAGCAGTACTTC. It translates to CASSGADGPSGLSSYEQYF. Full variable domain (missing parts from reference TRBV28 and TRBJ2-7): DVKVTQSSRYLVKRTGEKVFLECVQDMDHENMFWYRQDPGLGLRLIYFSYDVKMKEKGDIPEGYSVSREKKERFSLILESASTNQTSMYLCASSGADGPSGLSSYEQYFGPGTRLTVT.

This chain joins TRBV5-4 and TRBJ2-6; TRBD2 agrees at 12 bases. The V gene end was trimmed by 4 bases and the J gene end by 3 bases; junction bases not matched to a gene: 14. CDR1 and CDR2 from the germline V gene are SGHNT and YYREEE (reference sequence). The CDR3 extends over 20 amino acids. The CDR3 reads CASSPGTLTSGRLGANVLTF. CDR3 bases: TGTGCCAGCAGCCCGGGCACTTTAACTAGCGGGAGGCTTGGGGCCAACGTCCTGACTTTC. Combining the CDR3 with reference TRBV5-4 and TRBJ2-6 gives the whole variable domain ETGVTQSPTHLIKTRGQQVTLRCSSQSGHNTVSWYQQALGQGPQFIFQYYREEENGRGNFPPRFSGLQFPNYSSELNVNALELDDSALYLCASSPGTLTSGRLGANVLTFGAGSRLTVL.

The rearrangement uses TRBV4-1 and TRBJ2-1; D is unclear. The CDR3 covers 13 residues. V lost 1 base to trimming and J lost 10 bases, with 11 bases between them. The germline V gene has CDR1 MGHRA and CDR2 YSYEKL. CDR3 sequence reads: CASSQGFQTEQFF. The CDR3 DNA is TGCGCCAGCAGCCAAGGTTTTCAAACAGAGCAGTTCTTC.

The CDR3 here is CASSVQGWTEAFF. The CDR3 bases are TGTGCCAGCTCAGTTCAGGGTTGGACTGAAGCTTTCTTT. This sequence joins TRBV18 and TRBJ1-1; a possible D gene is TRBD1 (5 bases). This CDR3 region has 13 residues. Germline V gene sequence: CDR1 KGHSH, CDR2 LQKENI. The V end lost 5 bases, the J end lost 5 bases, and 12 bases lay between the germline ends.

In this sample, this clone turned up once. CDR3 nucleotide sequence: TGTGCCAGCACAACAGGGTATGGAGAGACCCAGTACTTC. Amino acids: CASTTGYGETQYF. V gene TRBV19 combines with J gene TRBJ2-5; a weak D match, TRBD1 (6 bases). This CDR3 comprises 13 residues. Germline CDR1 and CDR2: LNHDA and SQIVND (reference sequence). V lost 9 bases, J lost 4 bases, and 15 bases lay in between.

The chain combines TRBV7-6 with TRBJ2-7; a possible D gene is TRBD2 (5 bases). Germline V CDR1 and CDR2: SGHVS, FNYEAQ. The CDR3 is 13 amino acids. V was shortened by 2 bases and J by 6 bases, with 11 bases between the two germline ends. In DNA, the CDR3 is TGTGCCAGCAGCTTAAGGCGGGCAGGCGAGCAGTACTTC. As protein: CASSLRRAGEQYF.

This clone has just one count. This chain connects TRBV14 to TRBJ2-3, with TRBD2 identical over 8 bases. J was trimmed by 4 bases and V by 2 bases; bases with no gene match: 5. This CDR3 contains 15 residues. Germline CDR1 reads SGHDN; CDR2 reads FVKESK. The CDR3 DNA reads TGTGCCAGCAGCCAACAAGCGGGAGCTTCAGATACGCAGTATTTT. Protein product: CASSQQAGASDTQYF.

The chain uses TRBV15 and TRBJ2-5, with D possibly TRBD1 on 8 matching bases. Germline CDR1 and CDR2: LNHNV and YYDKDF (reference sequence). The CDR3 is 14 residues long. Trimming cost V 10 bases and J 3 bases, with 18 bases left between them. CDR3 nucleotides: TGTGCCATCTGGGGGGGGACAGGAAAAGAGACCCAGTACTTC. Translation: CAIWGGTGKETQYF.

This clone showed up just a few times. The rearrangement links TRBV28 to TRBJ2-7, with 11 bases that match TRBD2. The CDR3 contains 14 residues. The V and J ends lost 7 bases and 3 bases, in that order; junction bases with no gene match: 5. Germline V gives CDR1 MDHEN, CDR2 SYDVKM. The CDR3 region has the DNA TGTGCCAGCAACAGACTAGCGGGAAACTACGAGCAGTACTTC. It codes for CASNRLAGNYEQYF.